These 18 T cell receptor beta chains share one sample of origin, sequenced in a study of OX40 agonist ivuxolimab in advanced cancers. Measured with immunoSEQ multiplex PCR; TCRdb has only the in-frame clones, and not every one. The table shows 45,000 to 55,000 clones, with approximately 84% occurring only once. Sample: CD4+ or CD8+ T cells sorted from blood, taken in a trial of the OX40 agonist ivuxolimab. Source of these receptors: an adult with an advanced solid tumor such as melanoma, head and neck, liver or kidney cancer.

A few counts support this clone. This chain connects TRBV5-4 to TRBJ2-3; 9 bases are shared with TRBD1. The germline V gene has CDR1 SGHNT and CDR2 YYREEE (reference sequence). V was pared by 4 bases and J by 6 bases, with 9 bases of the junction left unmatched. This CDR3 has 15 residues. The DNA for the CDR3 is TGTGCCAGCAGCCTCACCGGGACAGGGAGCGATACGCAGTATTTT. The encoded protein is CASSLTGTGSDTQYF.

This clone was seen a single time. The rearrangement joins TRBV19 to TRBJ2-7; the D gene is possibly TRBD1 (6 bases). Germline CDR1 is LNHDA and CDR2 is SQIVND (reference sequence). The CDR3 is 14 amino acids. Trimming cost V 5 bases and J 4 bases, with 15 bases left between them. CDR3: CASSVGTNLYEQYF. The CDR3 bases are TGTGCCAGTAGTGTCGGGACAAACTTGTACGAGCAGTACTTC.

This chain connects TRBV5-1 to TRBJ1-1, with unresolved D. CDR1 SGHRS and CDR2 YFSETQ come from the germline V gene. The length of the CDR3 is 13 residues. With 0 bases removed from V and 4 bases from J, the gap between germline ends came to 7 bases. CDR3 sequence: CASSLASGTEAFF. CDR3 coding DNA: TGCGCCAGCAGCTTGGCTTCGGGCACTGAAGCTTTCTTT.

This chain links TRBV18 with TRBJ1-2; D ambiguous. The V end was cut by 2 bases, the J end by 3 bases, with 13 bases between. Looked up from germline, CDR1 is KGHSH and CDR2 is LQKENI. The CDR3 is made up of 15 amino acids. This CDR3 reads CASSPVGLRDYGYTF. The CDR3 DNA sequence: TGTGCCAGCTCACCAGTAGGGCTACGTGACTATGGCTACACCTTC. The whole variable domain, remainder taken from reference TRBV18 and TRBJ1-2, is NAGVMQNPRHLVRRRGQEARLRCSPMKGHSHVYWYRQLPEEGLKFMVYLQKENIIDESGMPKERFSAEFPKEGPSILRIQQVVRGDSAAYFCASSPVGLRDYGYTFGSGTRLTVV.

This chain connects TRBV12-2 to TRBJ2-7; the D call TRBD1 from the table was never checked on the DNA. TRBV12-2 is shown as a pseudogene. The CDR3 runs 14 residues. CDR3 residues: CASRPRTGHLEQYF. The CDR3 DNA follows: TGTGCAAGTCGCCCCAGGACAGGACACTTAGAGCAGTACTTC.

This clone showed up just once. The chain couples TRBV29-1 to TRBJ2-3, with a possible D match to TRBD1 (6 bases). From germline, CDR1 is SQVTM and CDR2 ANQGSEA. The CDR3 is made up of 15 amino acids. V was clipped by 1 base and J by 6 bases, with 17 bases between them. The CDR3 DNA reads as TGCAGCGTTGAAGGGGAATCAGGGGTCGGTGATACGCAGTATTTT. Amino acid sequence: CSVEGESGVGDTQYF.

The chain recombines TRBV18 with TRBJ2-7, with 10 bases identical to TRBD1. The length of the CDR3 is 14 residues. The germline CDR1 and CDR2 sequences are KGHSH and LQKENI. Trimming cost V 5 bases and J 4 bases; bases outside gene matches: 5. The DNA of the CDR3 is TGTGCCAGCTCAAACCGGGACAGGGGATACGAGCAGTACTTC. Protein: CASSNRDRGYEQYF.

This chain uses TRBV19 with TRBJ2-5, with D tentatively TRBD1 or TRBD2 (6 bases each). The DNA end favors TRBJ2-7, so the J call may be wrong. The CDR3 has 14 residues. Germline V gives CDR1 LNHDA, CDR2 SQIVND (reference sequence). CDR3 protein: CASSTGGGSYEQYF. The CDR3 DNA follows: TGTGCCAGTAGTACCGGAGGGGGTAGCTACGAGCAGTACTTC.

The chain combines TRBV10-3 with TRBJ2-2; D perhaps matches TRBD2 (5 bases). The CDR3 runs to 15 residues. The germline V and J ends were trimmed by 2 bases and 1 base, with 8 bases remaining between them. Per the germline V gene, CDR1 is ENHRY and CDR2 is SYGVKD. The CDR3 protein is CAISEGGKNTGELFF. CDR3 bases: TGTGCCATCAGTGAGGGAGGAAAGAACACCGGGGAGCTGTTTTTT.

This clone is labeled medium-sized. This CDR3 reads CASTLGEGTEAFF. The DNA of the CDR3 is TGTGCCAGCACACTGGGGGAGGGCACTGAAGCTTTCTTT. The rearrangement links TRBV2 to TRBJ1-1, with a weak D call TRBD1 (5 bases). Trimming stripped 7 bases from V and 4 bases from J, with 13 bases between. This CDR3 region has 13 residues. Germline CDR1 reads SNHLY; CDR2 reads FYNNEI.

The gene calls are TRBV18 and TRBJ2-1; D gene unclear. The V and J ends lost 0 bases and 2 bases respectively, with 5 bases between them. This CDR3 is built from 14 residues. The germline V gene has CDR1 KGHSH and CDR2 LQKENI. The CDR3 loop reads CASSPPVAYNEQFF. The CDR3 nucleotides are TGTGCCAGCTCACCACCGGTTGCCTACAATGAGCAGTTCTTC.

This clone is a singleton in its sample. Written as DNA, the CDR3 is TGTGCCAGCAGGTCAACAGGGGGAACTGAAGCTTTCTTT. The encoded protein is CASRSTGGTEAFF. This chain links TRBV11-2 with TRBJ1-1; 8 positions agree with TRBD1. This CDR3 spans 13 amino acids. Germline V gene data show CDR1 as SGHAT and CDR2 as FQNNGV. J lost 5 bases, V lost 6 bases, and 5 bases had no gene match.

The J gene is TRBJ2-4, the V gene TRBV28; TRBD1 aligns across 12 bases. This CDR3 comprises 16 residues. V dropped 4 bases and J dropped 5; count of bases not matched to a gene: 6. Germline V gene lookup returns CDR1 MDHEN and CDR2 SYDVKM. CDR3 in amino acids: CASSSAGTGGENIQYF. The DNA for the CDR3 is TGTGCCAGCAGTTCCGCCGGGACAGGGGGCGAAAACATTCAGTACTTC. The full variable domain, completed using reference TRBV28 and TRBJ2-4, is DVKVTQSSRYLVKRTGEKVFLECVQDMDHENMFWYRQDPGLGLRLIYFSYDVKMKEKGDIPEGYSVSREKKERFSLILESASTNQTSMYLCASSSAGTGGENIQYFGAGTRLSVL.

This chain joins TRBV4-2 and TRBJ2-3; unclear D gene. CDR3 length: 15 residues. Deletions cut 0 bases from V and 0 bases from J, with 7 bases between. Germline-derived CDR1 and CDR2 are LGHNA and YNFKEQ. The CDR3: CASSQDGESTDTQYF. In DNA, the CDR3 is TGTGCCAGCAGCCAAGACGGCGAAAGCACAGATACGCAGTATTTT.

The V and J genes are TRBV18 and TRBJ1-1; 8 nucleotides line up with TRBD1. CDR3 length equals 14 residues. The J segment lost 1 base and the V segment lost 5 bases, leaving 3 bases of the junction unmatched. Germline V lookup: CDR1 KGHSH, CDR2 LQKENI. For the CDR3, the DNA is TGTGCCAGCTCATCAGGACAGGGGAACACTGAAGCTTTCTTT. Translated, it gives CASSSGQGNTEAFF.

The chain combines TRBV9 with TRBJ2-1; TRBD2 aligns across 7 bases. The CDR3 length is 17 residues. Germline CDR1 SGDLS, CDR2 YYNGEE. V lost 4 bases and J lost 9; bases outside the gene matches: 19. This CDR3 reads CASSPQTSFPGLFEQFF. In DNA, the CDR3 is TGTGCCAGCAGCCCCCAGACATCCTTTCCGGGACTATTTGAGCAGTTCTTC.

The chain employs TRBV6-1 and TRBJ1-1; maybe TRBD1 (6 bases). Germline V lookup: CDR1 MNHNS, CDR2 SASEGT. This CDR3 has 13 amino acids. V lost 7 bases, J lost 0 bases, and 9 bases lay in between. The CDR3 DNA sequence: TGTGCCAGCACCGGGACACTGAACACTGAAGCTTTCTTT. This sequence encodes CASTGTLNTEAFF.

This clone was seen a single time. J is TRBJ2-3 and V is TRBV7-3; 9 bases map to TRBD1. Germline lookup yields CDR1 SGHTA and CDR2 FQGTGA. V lost 5 bases, J lost 5 bases, and 2 bases stayed unmatched. CDR3 size: 13 residues. CDR3 protein: CASSLDRGDTQYF. The DNA of the CDR3 is TGTGCCAGCAGCCTGGACAGGGGAGATACGCAGTATTTT. Complete variable domain (other parts from reference TRBV7-3 and TRBJ2-3): GAGVSQTPSNKVTEKGKYVELRCDPISGHTALYWYRQSLGQGPEFLIYFQGTGAADDSGLPNDRFFAVRPEGSVSTLKIQRTERGDSAVYLCASSLDRGDTQYFGPGTRLTVL.